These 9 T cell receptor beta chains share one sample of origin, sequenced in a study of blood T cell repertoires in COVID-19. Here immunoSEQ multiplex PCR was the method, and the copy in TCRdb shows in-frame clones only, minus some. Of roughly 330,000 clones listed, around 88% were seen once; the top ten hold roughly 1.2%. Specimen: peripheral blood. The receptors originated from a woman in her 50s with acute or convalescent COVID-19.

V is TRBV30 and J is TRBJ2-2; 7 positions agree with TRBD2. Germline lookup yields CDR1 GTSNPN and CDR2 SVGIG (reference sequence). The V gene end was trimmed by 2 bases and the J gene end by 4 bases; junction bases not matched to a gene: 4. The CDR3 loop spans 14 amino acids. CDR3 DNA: TGTGCCTGGAGTTCTAGCGGAGCCACCGGGGAGCTGTTTTTT. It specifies CAWSSSGATGELFF.

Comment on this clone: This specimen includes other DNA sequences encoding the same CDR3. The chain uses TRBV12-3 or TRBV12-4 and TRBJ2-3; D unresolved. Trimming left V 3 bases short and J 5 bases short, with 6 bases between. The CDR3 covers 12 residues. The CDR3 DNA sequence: TGTGCCAGCAGTTTGAGTGGAGATACGCAGTATTTT. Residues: CASSLSGDTQYF.

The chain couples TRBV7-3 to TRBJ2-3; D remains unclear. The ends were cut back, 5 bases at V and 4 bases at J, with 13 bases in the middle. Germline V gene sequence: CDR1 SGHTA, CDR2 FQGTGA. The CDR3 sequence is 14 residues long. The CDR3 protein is CASSPSPGSDTQYF. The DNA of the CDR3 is TGTGCCAGCAGCCCCTCCCCCGGGTCAGATACGCAGTATTTT.

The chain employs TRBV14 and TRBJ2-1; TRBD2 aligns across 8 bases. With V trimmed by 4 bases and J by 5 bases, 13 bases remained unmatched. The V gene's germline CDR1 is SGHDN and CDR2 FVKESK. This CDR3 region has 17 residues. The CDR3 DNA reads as TGTGCCAGCAGCCCCTACACTAGCGGAGGGGACCACAATGAGCAGTTCTTC. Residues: CASSPYTSGGDHNEQFF.

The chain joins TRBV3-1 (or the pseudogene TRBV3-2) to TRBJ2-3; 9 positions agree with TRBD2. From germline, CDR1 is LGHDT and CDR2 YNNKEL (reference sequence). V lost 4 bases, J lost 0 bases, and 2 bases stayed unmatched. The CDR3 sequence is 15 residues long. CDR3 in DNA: TGTGCCAGCAGCCTGGGGACTAGCAGCACAGATACGCAGTATTTT. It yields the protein CASSLGTSSTDTQYF.

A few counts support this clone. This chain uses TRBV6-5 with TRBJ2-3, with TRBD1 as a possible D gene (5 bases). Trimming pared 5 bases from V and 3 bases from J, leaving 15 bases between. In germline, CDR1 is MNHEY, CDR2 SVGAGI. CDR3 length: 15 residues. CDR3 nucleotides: TGTGCCAGCAGTAGACGACAGCGCCCAACAGATACGCAGTATTTT. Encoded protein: CASSRRQRPTDTQYF.

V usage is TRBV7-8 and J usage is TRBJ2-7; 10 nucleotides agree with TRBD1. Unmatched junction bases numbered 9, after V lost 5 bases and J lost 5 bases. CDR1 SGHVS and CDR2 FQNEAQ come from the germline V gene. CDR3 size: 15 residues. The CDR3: CASSRESGQGNEQYF. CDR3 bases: TGTGCCAGCAGCCGAGAGTCGGGACAGGGGAACGAGCAGTACTTC.

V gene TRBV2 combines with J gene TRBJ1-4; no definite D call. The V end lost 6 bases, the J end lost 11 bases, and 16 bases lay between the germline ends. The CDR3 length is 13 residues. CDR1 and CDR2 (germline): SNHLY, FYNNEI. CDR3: CASSLRGIEKLFF. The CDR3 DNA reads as TGTGCCAGCAGCCTGCGGGGTATTGAGAAACTGTTTTTT.

The CDR3 DNA follows: TGTGCCAGCAGCCGGGACTACAATGAGCAGTTCTTC. Its translation is CASSRDYNEQFF. The J gene is TRBJ2-1, the V gene TRBV7-9; D is possibly TRBD2 (5 bases). Between the trimmed V and J ends, which lost 5 bases and 3 bases, there was a span of 5 bases. The CDR3 covers 12 residues. The germline CDR1 and CDR2 sequences are SEHNR and FQNEAQ (reference sequence).